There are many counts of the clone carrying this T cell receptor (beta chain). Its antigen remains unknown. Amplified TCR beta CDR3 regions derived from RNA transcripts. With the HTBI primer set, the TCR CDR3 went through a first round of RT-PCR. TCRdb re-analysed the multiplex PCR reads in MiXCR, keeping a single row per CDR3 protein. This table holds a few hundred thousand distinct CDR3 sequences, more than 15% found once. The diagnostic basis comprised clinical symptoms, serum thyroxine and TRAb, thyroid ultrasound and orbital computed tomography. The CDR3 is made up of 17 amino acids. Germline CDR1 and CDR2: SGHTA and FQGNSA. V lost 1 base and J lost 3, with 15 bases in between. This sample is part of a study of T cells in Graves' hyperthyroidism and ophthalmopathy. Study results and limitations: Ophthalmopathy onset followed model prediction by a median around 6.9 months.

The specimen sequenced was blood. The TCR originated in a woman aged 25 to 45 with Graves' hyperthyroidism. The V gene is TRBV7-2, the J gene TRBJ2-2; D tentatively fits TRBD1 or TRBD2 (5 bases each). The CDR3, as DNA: TGTGCCAGCAGCTTAGGAGGGACCGTGCGGCACACCGGGGAGCTGTTTTTT. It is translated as CASSLGGTVRHTGELFF.